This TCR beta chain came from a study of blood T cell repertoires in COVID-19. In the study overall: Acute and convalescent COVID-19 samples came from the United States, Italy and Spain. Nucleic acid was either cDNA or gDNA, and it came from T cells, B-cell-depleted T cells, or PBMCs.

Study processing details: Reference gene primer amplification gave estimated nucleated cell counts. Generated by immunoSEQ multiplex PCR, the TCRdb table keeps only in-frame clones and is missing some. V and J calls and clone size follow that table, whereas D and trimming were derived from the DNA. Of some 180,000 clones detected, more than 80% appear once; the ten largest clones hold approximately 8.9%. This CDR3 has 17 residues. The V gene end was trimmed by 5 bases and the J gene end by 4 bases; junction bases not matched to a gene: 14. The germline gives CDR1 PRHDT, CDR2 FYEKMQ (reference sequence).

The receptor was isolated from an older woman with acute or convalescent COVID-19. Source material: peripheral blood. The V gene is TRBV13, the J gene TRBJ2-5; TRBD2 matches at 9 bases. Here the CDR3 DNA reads TGTGCCAGCAGCCTATCCTTAGCGGGAGAGGCAGGAGAGACCCAGTACTTC. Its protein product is CASSLSLAGEAGETQYF.